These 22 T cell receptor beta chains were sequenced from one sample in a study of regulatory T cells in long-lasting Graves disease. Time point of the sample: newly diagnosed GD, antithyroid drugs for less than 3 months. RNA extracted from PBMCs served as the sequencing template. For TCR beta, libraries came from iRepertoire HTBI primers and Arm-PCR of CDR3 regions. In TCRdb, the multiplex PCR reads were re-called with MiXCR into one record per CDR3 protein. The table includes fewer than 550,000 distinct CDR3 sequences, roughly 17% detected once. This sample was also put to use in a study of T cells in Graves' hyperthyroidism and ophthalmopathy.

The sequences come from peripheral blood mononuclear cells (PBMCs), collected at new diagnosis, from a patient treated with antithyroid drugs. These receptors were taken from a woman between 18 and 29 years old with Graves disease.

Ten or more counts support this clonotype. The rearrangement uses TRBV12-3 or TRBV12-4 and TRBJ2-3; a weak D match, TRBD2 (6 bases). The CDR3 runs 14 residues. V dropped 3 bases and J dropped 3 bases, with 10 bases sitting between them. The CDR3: CASSLGGETDTQYF. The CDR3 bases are TGTGCCAGCAGTTTGGGGGGAGAAACAGATACGCAGTATTTT.

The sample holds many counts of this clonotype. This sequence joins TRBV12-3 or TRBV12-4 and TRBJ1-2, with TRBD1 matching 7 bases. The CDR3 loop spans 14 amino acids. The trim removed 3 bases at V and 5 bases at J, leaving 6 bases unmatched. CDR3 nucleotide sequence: TGTGCCAGCAGTTTGGGGACAGACCTTTATGGCTACACCTTC. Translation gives CASSLGTDLYGYTF.

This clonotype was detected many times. The CDR3 is CSVETQRTASYEQYF. The DNA for the CDR3 is TGCAGCGTTGAGACCCAACGGACCGCTTCCTACGAGCAGTACTTC. The J gene is TRBJ2-7, the V gene TRBV29-1; D is unresolved. This CDR3 is built from 15 residues. Trimming pared 3 bases from V and 1 base from J, leaving 16 bases between. The germline V gene has CDR1 SQVTM and CDR2 ANQGSEA.

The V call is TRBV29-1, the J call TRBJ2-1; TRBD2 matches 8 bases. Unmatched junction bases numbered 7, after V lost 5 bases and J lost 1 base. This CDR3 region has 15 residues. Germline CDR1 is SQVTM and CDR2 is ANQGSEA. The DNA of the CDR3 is TGCAGCGTTACTAGCGGACTAATATCCTACAATGAGCAGTTCTTC. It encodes CSVTSGLISYNEQFF.

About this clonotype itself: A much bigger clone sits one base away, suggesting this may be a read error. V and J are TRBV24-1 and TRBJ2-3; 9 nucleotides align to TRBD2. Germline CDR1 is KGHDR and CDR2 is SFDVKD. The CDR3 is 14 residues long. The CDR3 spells CAISPSGTTDTQYF. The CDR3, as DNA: TGTGCCATCAGTCCTAGCGGGACCACAGATACGCAGTATTTT.

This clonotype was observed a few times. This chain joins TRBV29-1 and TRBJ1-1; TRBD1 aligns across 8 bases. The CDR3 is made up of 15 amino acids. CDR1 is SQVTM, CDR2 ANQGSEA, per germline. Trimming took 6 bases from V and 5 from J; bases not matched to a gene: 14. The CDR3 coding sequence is TGCAGCGTCCCCCGACAGGGGCACGGGGGAACTGAAGCTTTCTTT. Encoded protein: CSVPRQGHGGTEAFF.

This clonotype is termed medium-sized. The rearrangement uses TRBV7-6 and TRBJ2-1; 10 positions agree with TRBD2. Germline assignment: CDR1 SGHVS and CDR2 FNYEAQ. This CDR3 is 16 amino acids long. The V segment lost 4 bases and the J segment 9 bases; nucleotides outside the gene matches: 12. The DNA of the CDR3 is TGTGCCAGCAGCTCCCAAGCCAGCGGGAGGGCGGTTGAGCAGTTCTTC. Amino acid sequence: CASSSQASGRAVEQFF.

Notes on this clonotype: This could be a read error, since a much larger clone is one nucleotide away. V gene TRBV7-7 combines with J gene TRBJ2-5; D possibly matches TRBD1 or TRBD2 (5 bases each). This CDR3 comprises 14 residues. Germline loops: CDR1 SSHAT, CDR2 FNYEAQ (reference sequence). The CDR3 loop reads CASSLALGQETQCF. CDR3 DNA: TGTGCTAGCAGCTTAGCGCTGGGGCAAGAGACCCAGTGCTTC. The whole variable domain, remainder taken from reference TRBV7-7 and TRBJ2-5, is GAGVSQSPRYKVTKRGQDVTLRCDPISSHATLYWYQQALGQGPEFLTYFNYEAQPDKSGLPSDRFSAERPEGSISTLTIQRTEQRDSAMYRCASSLALGQETQCFGPGTRLLVL.

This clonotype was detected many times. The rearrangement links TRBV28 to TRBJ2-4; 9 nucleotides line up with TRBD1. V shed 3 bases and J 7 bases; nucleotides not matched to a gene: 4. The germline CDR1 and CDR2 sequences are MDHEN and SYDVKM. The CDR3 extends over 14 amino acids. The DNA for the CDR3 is TGTGCCAGCAGTTTCACAGGGGGCAGCAACATTCAGTACTTC. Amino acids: CASSFTGGSNIQYF.

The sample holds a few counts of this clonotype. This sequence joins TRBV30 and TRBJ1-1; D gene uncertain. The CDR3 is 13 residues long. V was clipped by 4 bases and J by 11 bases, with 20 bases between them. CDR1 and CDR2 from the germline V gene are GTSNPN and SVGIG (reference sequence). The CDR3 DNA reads TGTGCCTGGAAAATCCGACATTTATCGGAGGCTTTCTTT. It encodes CAWKIRHLSEAFF.

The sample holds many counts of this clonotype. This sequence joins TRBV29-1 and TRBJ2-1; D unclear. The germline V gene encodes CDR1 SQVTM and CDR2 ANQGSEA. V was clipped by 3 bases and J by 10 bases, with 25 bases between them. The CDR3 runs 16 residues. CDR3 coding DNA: TGCAGCGTTGATTTGGTAGCAACAATCCAATTGGGGGAGCAGTTCTTC. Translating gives CSVDLVATIQLGEQFF.

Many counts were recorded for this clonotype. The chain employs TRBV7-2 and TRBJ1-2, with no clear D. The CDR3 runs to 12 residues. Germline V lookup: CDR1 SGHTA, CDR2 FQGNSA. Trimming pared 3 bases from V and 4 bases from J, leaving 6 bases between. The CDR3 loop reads CASSFVGYGYTF. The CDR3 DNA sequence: TGTGCCAGCAGCTTCGTAGGCTATGGCTACACCTTC. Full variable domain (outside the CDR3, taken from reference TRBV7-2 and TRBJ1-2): GAGVSQSPSNKVTEKGKDVELRCDPISGHTALYWYRQSLGQGLEFLIYFQGNSAPDKSGLPSDRFSAERTGGSVSTLTIQRTQQEDSAVYLCASSFVGYGYTFGSGTRLTVV.

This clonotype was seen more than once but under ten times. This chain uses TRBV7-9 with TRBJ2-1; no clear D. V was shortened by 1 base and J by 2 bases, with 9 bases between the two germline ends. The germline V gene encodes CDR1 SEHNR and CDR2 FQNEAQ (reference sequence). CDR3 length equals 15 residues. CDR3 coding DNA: TGTGCCAGCAGCTTAGTGGCTAGGGCCTACAATGAGCAGTTCTTC. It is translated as CASSLVARAYNEQFF.

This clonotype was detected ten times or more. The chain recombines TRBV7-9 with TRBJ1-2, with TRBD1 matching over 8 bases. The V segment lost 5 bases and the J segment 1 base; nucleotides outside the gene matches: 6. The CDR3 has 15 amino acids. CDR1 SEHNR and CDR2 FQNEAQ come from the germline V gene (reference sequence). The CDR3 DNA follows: TGTGCCAGCAGCCCCTCGACAGGGGATAACTATGGCTACACCTTC. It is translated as CASSPSTGDNYGYTF.

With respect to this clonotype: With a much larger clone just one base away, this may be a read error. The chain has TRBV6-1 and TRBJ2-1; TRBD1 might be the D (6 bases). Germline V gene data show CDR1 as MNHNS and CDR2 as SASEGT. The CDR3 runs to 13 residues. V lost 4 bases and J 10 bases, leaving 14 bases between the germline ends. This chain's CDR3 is CASSAGVRYEQFF. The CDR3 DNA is TGTGCCAGCAGTGCAGGGGTTCGATACGAGCAGTTCTTC.

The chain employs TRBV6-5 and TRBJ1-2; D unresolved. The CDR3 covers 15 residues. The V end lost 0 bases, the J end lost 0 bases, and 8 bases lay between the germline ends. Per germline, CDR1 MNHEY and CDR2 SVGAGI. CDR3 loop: CASSYSGTPNYGYTF. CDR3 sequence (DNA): TGTGCCAGCAGTTACTCCGGCACGCCTAACTATGGCTACACCTTC.

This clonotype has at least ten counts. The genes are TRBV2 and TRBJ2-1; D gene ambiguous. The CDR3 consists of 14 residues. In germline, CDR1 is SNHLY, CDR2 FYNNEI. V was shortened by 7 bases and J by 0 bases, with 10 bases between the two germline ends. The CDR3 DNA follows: TGTGCCAGCATTGGTGTTAGCTCCTACAATGAGCAGTTCTTC. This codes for CASIGVSSYNEQFF. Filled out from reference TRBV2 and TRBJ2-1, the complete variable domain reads EPEVTQTPSHQVTQMGQEVILRCVPISNHLYFYWYRQILGQKVEFLVSFYNNEISEKSEIFDDQFSVERPDGSNFTLKIRSTKLEDSAMYFCASIGVSSYNEQFFGPGTRLTVL.

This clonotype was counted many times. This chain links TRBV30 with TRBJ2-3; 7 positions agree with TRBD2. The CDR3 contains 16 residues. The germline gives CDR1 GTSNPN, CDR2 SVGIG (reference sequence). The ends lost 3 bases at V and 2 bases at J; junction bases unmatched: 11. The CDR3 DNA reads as TGTGCCTGGAGCCTACAGTCGGGGGGTTCCACAGATACGCAGTATTTT. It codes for CAWSLQSGGSTDTQYF.

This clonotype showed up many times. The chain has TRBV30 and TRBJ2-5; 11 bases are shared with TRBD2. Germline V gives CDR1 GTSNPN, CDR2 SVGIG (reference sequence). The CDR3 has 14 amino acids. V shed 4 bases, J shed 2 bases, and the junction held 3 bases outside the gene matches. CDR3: CAWTLAGGQETQYF. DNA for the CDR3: TGTGCCTGGACCCTAGCGGGAGGACAAGAGACCCAGTACTTC.

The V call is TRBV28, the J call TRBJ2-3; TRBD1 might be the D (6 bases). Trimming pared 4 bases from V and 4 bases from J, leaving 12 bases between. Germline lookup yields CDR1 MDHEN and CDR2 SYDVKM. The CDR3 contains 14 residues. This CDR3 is CASSSDSFPDTQYF. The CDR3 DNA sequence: TGTGCCAGCAGTTCGGACAGTTTTCCAGATACGCAGTATTTT.

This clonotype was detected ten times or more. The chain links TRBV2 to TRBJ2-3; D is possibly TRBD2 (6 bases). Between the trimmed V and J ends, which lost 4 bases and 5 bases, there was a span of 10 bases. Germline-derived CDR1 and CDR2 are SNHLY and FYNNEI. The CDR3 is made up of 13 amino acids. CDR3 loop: CASSAGAGDTQYF. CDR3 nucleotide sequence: TGTGCCAGCAGTGCGGGAGCTGGAGATACGCAGTATTTT.

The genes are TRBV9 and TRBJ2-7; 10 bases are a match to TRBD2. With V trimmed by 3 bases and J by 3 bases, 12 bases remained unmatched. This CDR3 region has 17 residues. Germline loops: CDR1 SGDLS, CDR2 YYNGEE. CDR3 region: CASSAKRTSGPSYEQYF. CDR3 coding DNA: TGTGCCAGCAGCGCGAAAAGGACTAGCGGCCCAAGCTACGAGCAGTACTTC.